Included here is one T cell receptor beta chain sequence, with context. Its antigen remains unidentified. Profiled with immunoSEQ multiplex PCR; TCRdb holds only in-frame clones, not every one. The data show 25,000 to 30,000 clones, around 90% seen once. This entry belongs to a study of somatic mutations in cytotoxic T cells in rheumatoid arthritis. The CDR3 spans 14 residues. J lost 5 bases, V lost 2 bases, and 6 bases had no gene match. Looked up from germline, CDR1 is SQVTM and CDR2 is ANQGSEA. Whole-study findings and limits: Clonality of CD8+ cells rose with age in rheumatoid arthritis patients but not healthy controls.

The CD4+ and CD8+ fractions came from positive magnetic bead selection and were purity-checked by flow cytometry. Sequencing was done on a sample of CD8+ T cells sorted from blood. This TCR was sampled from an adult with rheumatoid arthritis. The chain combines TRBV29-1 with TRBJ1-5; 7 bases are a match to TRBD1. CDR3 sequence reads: CSVETGDSHQPQHF. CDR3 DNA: TGCAGCGTTGAAACTGGGGACAGCCATCAGCCCCAGCATTTT.